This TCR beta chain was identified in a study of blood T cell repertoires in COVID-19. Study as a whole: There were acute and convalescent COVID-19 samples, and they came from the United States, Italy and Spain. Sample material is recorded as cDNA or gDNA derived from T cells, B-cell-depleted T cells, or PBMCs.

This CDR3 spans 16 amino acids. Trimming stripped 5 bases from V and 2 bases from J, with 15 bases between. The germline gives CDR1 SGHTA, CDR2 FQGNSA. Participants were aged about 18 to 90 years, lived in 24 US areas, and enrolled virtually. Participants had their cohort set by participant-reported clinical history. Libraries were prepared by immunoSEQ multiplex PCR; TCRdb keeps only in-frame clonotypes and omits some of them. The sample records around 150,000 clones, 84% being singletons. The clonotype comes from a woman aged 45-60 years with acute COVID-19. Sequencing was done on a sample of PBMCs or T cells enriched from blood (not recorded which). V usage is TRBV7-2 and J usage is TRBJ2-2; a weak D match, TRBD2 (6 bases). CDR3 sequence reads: CASSRVGGSNTGELFF. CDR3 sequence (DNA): TGTGCCAGCAGCCGGGTGGGGGGAAGTAACACCGGGGAGCTGTTTTTT.